A selection of T cell receptor beta chains follows, all from one sample in a study of blood T cell repertoires in COVID-19. Data came from immunoSEQ multiplex PCR; TCRdb stores just in-frame clones and leaves some out. The table lists approximately 150,000 clones, about 91% of them singletons. Specimen: peripheral blood. Every receptor here comes from a woman aged 60-75 years who had recovered from COVID-19. Each CDR3 is given without its conserved first and last residue.

V	J	CDR3
TRBV6-5	TRBJ2-3	ASRSPGGADTQY
TRBV10-1	TRBJ1-1	ASSELGHNTEAF
TRBV5-4	TRBJ1-6	ASSMGQGGDSPLH
TRBV5-8	TRBJ1-4	ASSLGGGWEKLF
TRBV2	TRBJ2-6	ASSDQGAMGVLT
TRBV10-3	TRBJ2-3	AAKGTGGLDTQY
TRBV3-1/TRBV3-2	TRBJ2-3	ASSQLAGGVTDTQY
TRBV7-2	TRBJ2-3	ASSLAGGQDTQY
TRBV4-2	TRBJ1-4	ASSPTGNSNEKLF
TRBV19	TRBJ1-5	ASSTPTGGGQPQH
TRBV5-1	TRBJ2-6	ASSVDSGPSGANVLT
TRBV3-1/TRBV3-2	TRBJ1-6	ASSQGQGLSPLH
TRBV5-4	TRBJ2-5	ASSTGLAGGVTQY
TRBV3-1/TRBV3-2	TRBJ1-6	ASSQWDRPRSYNSPLH
TRBV27	TRBJ1-2	ASSPLGTGKGRNGYT
TRBV5-4	TRBJ2-5	ASSGGASGSQETQY
TRBV9	TRBJ2-7	AGSVGAGTRGHEQY
TRBV18	TRBJ1-1	ASSPSGVRVTEAF
TRBV4-1	TRBJ2-7	ASSQVVAGGKSEQY
TRBV12-2	TRBJ1-6	ASRFLQVAYNSPLH
TRBV7-9	TRBJ2-3	ASSVGGRGTSDTQY
TRBV5-4	TRBJ2-7	ASSRDTISYEQY
TRBV7-6	TRBJ2-6	ASSLVPWTASSGANVLT
TRBV5-1	TRBJ1-1	ASSLDRGGTEAF
TRBV19	TRBJ2-3	ASTKLLGGTDTQY
TRBV28	TRBJ1-4	ASSLYPRGHESDEKLF
TRBV28	TRBJ1-1	ASSLKSTEAF
TRBV12-3/TRBV12-4	TRBJ2-3	ASAKLGTDTQY
TRBV7-2	TRBJ2-3	ASSFGSYMDTQY
TRBV28	TRBJ2-7	ASSLPGQGSHEQY
TRBV7-3	TRBJ2-3	ASSLTGQGGRTDTQY
TRBV5-1	TRBJ1-4	ASSSGELNEKLF